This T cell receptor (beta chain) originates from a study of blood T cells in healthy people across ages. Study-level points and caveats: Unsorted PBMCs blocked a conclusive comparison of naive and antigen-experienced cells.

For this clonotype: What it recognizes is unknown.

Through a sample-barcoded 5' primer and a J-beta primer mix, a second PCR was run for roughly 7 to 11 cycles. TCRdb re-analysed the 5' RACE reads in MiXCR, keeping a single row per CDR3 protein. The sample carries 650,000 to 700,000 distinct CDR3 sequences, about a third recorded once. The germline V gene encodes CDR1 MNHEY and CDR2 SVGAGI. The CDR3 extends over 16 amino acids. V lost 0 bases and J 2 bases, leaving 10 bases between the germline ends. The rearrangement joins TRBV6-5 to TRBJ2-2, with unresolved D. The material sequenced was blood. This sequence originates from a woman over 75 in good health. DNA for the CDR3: TGTGCCAGCAGTTACTCTGGGCGGTTTAACACCGGGGAGCTGTTTTTT. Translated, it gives CASSYSGRFNTGELFF.